Given below is one T cell receptor (beta chain) in context. Allocation to cohorts depended on clinical history reported by the participants. This entry is derived from a study of blood T cell repertoires in COVID-19. Study-wide context: Whether acute or convalescent, the COVID-19 samples came from the United States, Italy and Spain.

Germline trimming cut 3 bases from V and 6 bases from J; bases unmatched to any gene: 5. The CDR3 contains 14 residues. Germline V gives CDR1 MRHNA, CDR2 SNTAGT. Assay: immunoSEQ multiplex PCR; the TCRdb copy retains only in-frame clones and omits some. In the table there are roughly 220,000 clones, around 88% of which are singletons. The TCR sequence derives from a woman aged 50 to 60 with acute COVID-19. V gene TRBV6-4 combines with J gene TRBJ2-1; 7 bases align to TRBD2. Sequenced sample: PBMCs or T cells enriched from blood (not recorded which). As DNA, the CDR3 is TGTGCCAGCAGTGAGGGCGGGAGAGGCAATGAGCAGTTCTTC. Its protein is CASSEGGRGNEQFF.